This TCR beta chain appears in the sequencing data of a study of technical replicates of blood from a handful of donors (dated by TCRdb to the late 2010s). CDR1 and CDR2 were assigned from the germline V gene as SGHRS and YFSETQ. V loses 0 bases of germline sequence and J loses 0 bases, and the interval between the two ends is 9 bases. The CDR3 runs 16 residues from the cysteine to the phenylalanine. The entry retains the CDR3 DNA only, 48 bases that are in frame from base 1. Receptor amplification or capture employed the immunoSEQ multiplex PCR assay. The table was pulled from immuneACCESS by TCRdb, which kept in-frame rearrangements only. Such tables lose some clones; where checked, under half of the loss comes from unresolved V genes, and the rest has no known cause. In this sample the table shows 82,000 or so clones, approximately 96% of which occur a single time. Clones ranked in the top ten supply about 0.36% of the sample.

For this clone: This receptor's antigen is unknown. Base qualities are not recorded, but no much larger clone differs from it by a single base.

The chain is made from TRBV5-1 and TRBJ2-2; the D gene identity is not certain. Material for sequencing was T cells isolated from PBMCs. The clonotype originates from a human donor in good health. The CDR3 corresponds to CASSLGWATNTGELFF. The nucleotide sequence is TGCGCCAGCAGCTTGGGTTGGGCAACGAACACCGGGGAGCTGTTTTTT.